This T cell receptor beta chain was captured in a study of a mutant IDH1 vaccine in newly diagnosed glioma. Overall study context: In weeks 1, 3, 5, 7, 11, 15, 19 and 23, patients were vaccinated. Radiotherapy, temozolomide, or both had been given previously, and both were given to most. Vaccination started 4-6 weeks after radiotherapy alone, or with temozolomide cycles.

Measured with immunoSEQ multiplex PCR; TCRdb has only the in-frame clones, and not every one. The sample has about 75,000 clones, 90% to 95% seen once. As regards this clone: Its antigen is still unknown.

The CDR3 has 13 amino acids. Time point of the sample: week 5, during vaccination. In the vaccine, a single dose held 300 ug of the mutant IDH1 20-mer peptide, along with topical imiquimod. This material consisted of PBMCs, taken from a glioma patient whose treatment included an IDH1 peptide vaccine. V is TRBV21-1 and J is TRBJ1-1. TRBV21-1 corresponds to a pseudogene. The receptor was derived from a woman in her fifties or sixties with glioma. CDR3 DNA: TGTGCCAGCAGCAGAATGACGAACACTGAAGCTTTCTTT. As protein: CASSRMTNTEAFF.